The clone carrying this TCR beta chain was observed once. Its antigen is not identified. The data were taken from a study of Ad26.COV2.S vaccination and SARS-CoV-2 variants. Study information: Donor allocation was to the COV1001 Ad26.COV2.S trial arm. Intramuscularly, Ad26.COV2.S was given either once or twice, 56 days apart.

Sequencing was performed with immunoSEQ multiplex PCR; in TCRdb, only in-frame clones are kept and a portion is missing. Among about 680,000 clones, about 89% were seen once, and the ten largest hold over 1.3%. The treatment denotes: some 20 received Ad26.COV2.S at low or high dose, single or two shots; roughly five received placebo; per-sample allocation not given. Material that was analyzed had been drawn on day 63 after the first vaccine or placebo injection. Germline assignment: CDR1 SGHNT and CDR2 YYREEE (reference sequence). V was clipped by 4 bases and J by 4 bases; unmatched bases: 6. The CDR3 runs 14 residues. Study-wide results and caveats: Vaccine recipients surpassed placebo recipients in spike-specific TCR breadth. The authors reported substantial breadth in spike-specific CD8+ and CD4+ T cell responses after vaccination.

The TCR comes from a person aged 18-60 years who received the Ad26.COV2.S COVID-19 vaccine or a placebo. V usage is TRBV5-4 and J usage is TRBJ2-3; 7 bases fit TRBD1. The sequences come from peripheral blood, collected in a trial of Ad26.COV2.S vaccine versus placebo. CDR3 region: CASSPDRFADTQYF. CDR3 nucleotide sequence: TGTGCCAGCAGCCCGGACAGGTTCGCAGATACGCAGTATTTT.